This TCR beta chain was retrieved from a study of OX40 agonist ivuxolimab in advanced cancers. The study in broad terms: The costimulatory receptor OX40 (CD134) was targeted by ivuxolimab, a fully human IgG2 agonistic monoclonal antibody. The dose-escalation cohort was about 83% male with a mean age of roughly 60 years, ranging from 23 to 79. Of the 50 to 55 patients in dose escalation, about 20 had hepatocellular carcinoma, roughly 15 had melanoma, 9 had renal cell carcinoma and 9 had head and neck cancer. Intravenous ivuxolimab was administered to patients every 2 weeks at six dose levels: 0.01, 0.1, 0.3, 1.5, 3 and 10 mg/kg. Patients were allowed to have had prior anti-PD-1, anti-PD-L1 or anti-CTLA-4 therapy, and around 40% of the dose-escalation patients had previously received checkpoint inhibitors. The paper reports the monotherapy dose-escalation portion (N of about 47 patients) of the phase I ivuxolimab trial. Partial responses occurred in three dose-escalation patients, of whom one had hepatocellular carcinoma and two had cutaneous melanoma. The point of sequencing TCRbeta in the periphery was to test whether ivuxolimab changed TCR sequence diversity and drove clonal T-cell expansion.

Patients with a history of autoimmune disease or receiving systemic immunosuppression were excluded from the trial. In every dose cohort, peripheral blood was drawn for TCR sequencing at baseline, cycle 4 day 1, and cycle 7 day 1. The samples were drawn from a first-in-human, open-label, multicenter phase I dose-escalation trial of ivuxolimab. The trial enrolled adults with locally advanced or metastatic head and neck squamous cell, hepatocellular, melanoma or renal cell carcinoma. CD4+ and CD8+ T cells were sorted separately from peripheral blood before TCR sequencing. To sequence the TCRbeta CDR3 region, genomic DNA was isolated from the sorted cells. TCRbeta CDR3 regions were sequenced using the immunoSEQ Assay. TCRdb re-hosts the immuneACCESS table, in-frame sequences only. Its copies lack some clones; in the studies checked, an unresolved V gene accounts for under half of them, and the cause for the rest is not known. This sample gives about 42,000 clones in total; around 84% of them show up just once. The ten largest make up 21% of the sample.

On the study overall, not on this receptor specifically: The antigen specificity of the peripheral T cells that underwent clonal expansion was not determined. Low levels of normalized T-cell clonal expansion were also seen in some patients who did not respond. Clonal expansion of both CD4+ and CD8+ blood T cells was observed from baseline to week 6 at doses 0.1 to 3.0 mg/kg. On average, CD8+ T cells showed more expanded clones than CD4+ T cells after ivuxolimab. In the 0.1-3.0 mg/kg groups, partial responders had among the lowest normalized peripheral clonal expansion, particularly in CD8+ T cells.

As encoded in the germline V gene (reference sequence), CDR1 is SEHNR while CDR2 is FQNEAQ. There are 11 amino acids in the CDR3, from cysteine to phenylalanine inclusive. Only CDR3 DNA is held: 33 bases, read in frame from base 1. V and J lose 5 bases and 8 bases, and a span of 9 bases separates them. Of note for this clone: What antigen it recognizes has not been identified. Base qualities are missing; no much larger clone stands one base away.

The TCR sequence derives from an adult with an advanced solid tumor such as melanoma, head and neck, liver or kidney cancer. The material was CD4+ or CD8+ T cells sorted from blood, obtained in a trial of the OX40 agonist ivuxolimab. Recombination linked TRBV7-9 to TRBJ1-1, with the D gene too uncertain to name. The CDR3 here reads CASSLQREAFF. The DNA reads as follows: TGTGCCAGCAGCCTACAGAGGGAAGCTTTCTTT.